Listed here are 29 T cell receptor beta chains from one sample, sequenced in a study of blood T cell repertoires in COVID-19. Produced via immunoSEQ multiplex PCR; TCRdb's table is partial and in-frame only. The sample holds some 300,000 clones, under 90% seen once. Input material: PBMCs or T cells enriched from blood (not recorded which). The source of these receptors is a woman in her fifties or sixties who had been exposed to COVID-19.

J is TRBJ2-7 and V is TRBV7-9; possible D gene TRBD1, 6 bases. Trimming took 3 bases from V and 3 from J, leaving 12 bases between them. Germline CDR1 and CDR2: SEHNR and FQNEAQ (reference sequence). This CDR3 is built from 14 residues. The CDR3 sequence is CASSFTEDSYEQYF. DNA of the CDR3: TGTGCCAGCAGCTTCACAGAGGACAGCTACGAGCAGTACTTC.

V is TRBV28 and J is TRBJ2-7; maybe TRBD2 (5 bases). Germline loops: CDR1 MDHEN, CDR2 SYDVKM. The V and J ends lost 5 bases and 2 bases respectively, with 10 bases between them. The CDR3 runs 13 residues. The CDR3 reads CASSPGSTYEQYF. The CDR3 DNA reads TGTGCCAGCAGTCCGGGGAGTACCTACGAGCAGTACTTC.

In regard to this clone: Other DNA sequences in this specimen translate into the identical CDR3. The chain carries TRBV12-3 or TRBV12-4 and TRBJ1-5, with 9 bases identical to TRBD1. Trimming took 8 bases from V and 5 from J; bases not matched to a gene: 1. The CDR3 sequence is 12 residues long. CDR3 nucleotides: TGTGCCAGCGGGACAGGGTATCAGCCCCAGCATTTT. Protein product: CASGTGYQPQHF.

The rearrangement joins TRBV19 to TRBJ1-4; 8 bases fit TRBD1. Looked up from germline, CDR1 is LNHDA and CDR2 is SQIVND (reference sequence). Trimming at V came to 8 bases and at J to 1 base, leaving 6 bases not matched to a gene. The length of the CDR3 is 15 residues. CDR3 in DNA: TGTGCCAGTTCCGGACAGGGAGGAACTAATGAAAAACTGTTTTTT. It is translated as CASSGQGGTNEKLFF. Based on the CDR3 plus reference TRBV19 and TRBJ1-4, the full variable domain is DGGITQSPKYLFRKEGQNVTLSCEQNLNHDAMYWYRQDPGQGLRLIYYSQIVNDFQKGDIAEGYSVSREKKESFPLTVTSAQKNPTAFYLCASSGQGGTNEKLFFGSGTQLSVL.

Relative to its sample, this clone is medium-sized. This chain joins TRBV27 and TRBJ2-2; D ambiguous. V lost 9 bases, J lost 0 bases, and 14 bases lay in between. This CDR3 has 15 residues. Germline CDR1 MNHEY, CDR2 SMNVEV (reference sequence). CDR3 DNA: TGTGCCAGTCGCCCGACACCTACGAACACCGGGGAGCTGTTTTTT. Protein product: CASRPTPTNTGELFF.

The chain links TRBV2 to TRBJ2-7; D perhaps matches TRBD2 (6 bases). This CDR3 spans 14 amino acids. The V end lost 3 bases, the J end lost 4 bases, and 13 bases lay between the germline ends. Germline CDR1 is SNHLY and CDR2 is FYNNEI. The CDR3 region has the DNA TGTGCCAGCAGTGATACTAGCAAACCTTACGAGCAGTACTTC. Amino acid sequence: CASSDTSKPYEQYF.

This chain links TRBV6-1 with TRBJ2-3, with 12 positions matching TRBD2. J was trimmed by 1 base and V by 4 bases; bases with no gene match: 3. CDR1 is MNHNS and CDR2 is SASEGT in the germline V gene. This CDR3 is 16 amino acids long. The CDR3: CASSGLAGGGTDTQYF. DNA of the CDR3: TGTGCCAGCAGTGGGCTAGCGGGGGGGGGCACAGATACGCAGTATTTT.

The chain joins TRBV7-8 to TRBJ2-3, with 7 bases lining up with TRBD2. This CDR3 has 17 residues. Trimming removed 4 bases from V and 6 bases from J; junction bases left unmatched: 16. Germline V gene lookup returns CDR1 SGHVS and CDR2 FQNEAQ. CDR3 sequence (DNA): TGTGCCAGCAGCTATATAGTCGGGACCGGGGGAGGGGATACGCAGTATTTT. Translated: CASSYIVGTGGGDTQYF.

This clone showed up just once. V gene TRBV30 combines with J gene TRBJ1-1; 8 nucleotides match TRBD1. The germline CDR1 and CDR2 sequences are GTSNPN and SVGIG (reference sequence). With 7 bases clipped from V and 0 bases from J, the junction kept 4 bases outside the gene matches. The length of the CDR3 is 13 residues. The CDR3 nucleotides are TGTGCCTACGACAGGGGTATGAACACTGAAGCTTTCTTT. Protein sequence: CAYDRGMNTEAFF.

The chain recombines TRBV20-1 with TRBJ2-7, with D possibly matching TRBD1 (6 bases). This CDR3 is built from 15 residues. Germline V gene lookup returns CDR1 DFQATT and CDR2 SNEGSKA (reference sequence). Trimming stripped 3 bases from V and 2 bases from J, with 17 bases between. The CDR3 spells CSASQPTGDPYEQYF. The CDR3 region has the DNA TGCAGTGCTAGTCAGCCGACAGGTGACCCCTACGAGCAGTACTTC.

This chain links TRBV28 with TRBJ1-5; the D gene is possibly TRBD1 (6 bases). The V gene's germline CDR1 is MDHEN and CDR2 SYDVKM. CDR3 length equals 13 residues. With 5 bases removed from V and 6 bases from J, the gap between germline ends came to 11 bases. The CDR3 DNA reads TGTGCCAGCAGTCCCGGGACAACTCAGCCCCAGCATTTT. Translating it yields CASSPGTTQPQHF.

Comment on this clone: The same CDR3 is also encoded by other DNA sequences in this sample. The chain joins TRBV5-1 to TRBJ2-2; no clear D. The CDR3 runs to 14 residues. V gave up 0 bases and J gave up 2 bases, with 5 bases separating them. Germline CDR1 is SGHRS and CDR2 is YFSETQ. CDR3 sequence (DNA): TGCGCCAGCAGCTTGGCCAGAAACACCGGGGAGCTGTTTTTT. It specifies CASSLARNTGELFF.

The CDR3 is CASRHGAGGSYNEQFF. The CDR3 DNA reads TGTGCCAGCAGGCACGGAGCGGGGGGCTCCTACAATGAGCAGTTCTTC. The rearrangement joins TRBV2 to TRBJ2-1; the match to TRBD2 covers 9 bases. V shed 6 bases, J shed 0 bases, and the junction held 6 bases outside the gene matches. The CDR3 has 16 amino acids. CDR1 and CDR2 from the germline V gene are SNHLY and FYNNEI.

In this sample, this clone turned up once. The V and J genes are TRBV30 and TRBJ1-3, with TRBD1 matching 8 bases. Trimming removed 2 bases from V and 4 bases from J; junction bases left unmatched: 7. The CDR3 spans 15 residues. Germline V gene data show CDR1 as GTSNPN and CDR2 as SVGIG (reference sequence). The CDR3 spells CAWSPDRAIGNTIYF. As DNA, the CDR3 is TGTGCCTGGAGTCCGGACAGGGCCATCGGAAACACCATATATTTT.

The chain carries TRBV29-1 and TRBJ2-1; 7 nucleotides line up with TRBD1. The CDR3 is made up of 14 amino acids. Germline CDR1 and CDR2: SQVTM and ANQGSEA. V trimming: 6 bases; J trimming: 5 bases; junction bases outside the gene matches: 10. The CDR3 loop is CSVLGGSTHNEQFF. In nucleotides, the CDR3 is TGCAGCGTCCTAGGGGGCAGTACTCACAATGAGCAGTTCTTC.

The chain recombines TRBV4-2 with TRBJ1-6; the D is unclear. The germline V gene encodes CDR1 LGHNA and CDR2 YNFKEQ. Trimming removed 1 base from V and 14 bases from J, with 15 bases in between. This CDR3 has 14 residues. CDR3 coding DNA: TGTGCCAGCAGCCAAGTTCTCTCCAATGAGGCCCTCCACTTT. Amino acids: CASSQVLSNEALHF.

The J gene is TRBJ2-7, the V gene TRBV7-9; D might be TRBD2 (6 bases). This CDR3 has 15 amino acids. In germline, CDR1 is SEHNR, CDR2 FQNEAQ (reference sequence). The ends were cut back, 8 bases at V and 2 bases at J, with 19 bases in the middle. The CDR3: CASAAAEGRPYEQYF. As DNA, the CDR3 is TGTGCCAGCGCCGCGGCGGAGGGCCGCCCCTACGAGCAGTACTTC.

In this sample, this clone turned up once. The J gene is TRBJ1-1, the V gene TRBV4-1; D is uncertain. This CDR3 contains 14 residues. V lost 4 bases and J 1 base, leaving 10 bases between the germline ends. Germline V lookup: CDR1 MGHRA, CDR2 YSYEKL. CDR3 nucleotides: TGCGCCAGCAGCCGCGTAGCGGGGAACACTGAAGCTTTCTTT. This translates into CASSRVAGNTEAFF.

The rearrangement uses TRBV11-2 and TRBJ2-3; a possible D gene is TRBD1 (5 bases). This CDR3 spans 16 amino acids. The V gene lost 2 bases and the J gene lost 2 bases, with 14 bases spanning the gap. The V gene's germline CDR1 is SGHAT and CDR2 FQNNGV. DNA for the CDR3: TGTGCCAGCAGCTTAAAAGGGGTCACCATCACAGATACGCAGTATTTT. Residues: CASSLKGVTITDTQYF. The whole variable domain, filled in from reference TRBV11-2 and TRBJ2-3, reads EAGVAQSPRYKIIEKRQSVAFWCNPISGHATLYWYQQILGQGPKLLIQFQNNGVVDDSQLPKDRFSAERLKGVDSTLKIQPAKLEDSAVYLCASSLKGVTITDTQYFGPGTRLTVL.

The rearrangement links TRBV7-8 to TRBJ2-2, with D possibly matching TRBD1 (6 bases). The germline V gene has CDR1 SGHVS and CDR2 FQNEAQ. The CDR3 covers 17 residues. The V end lost 1 base, the J end lost 4 bases, and 16 bases lay between the germline ends. CDR3 bases: TGTGCCAGCAGCTTAGAGACCGGGACACTGATCACCGGGGAGCTGTTTTTT. This gives the protein CASSLETGTLITGELFF.

V usage is TRBV2 and J usage is TRBJ1-1, with D unclear. The CDR3 is made up of 13 amino acids. Deletions cut 7 bases from V and 0 bases from J, with 9 bases between. Germline assignment: CDR1 SNHLY and CDR2 FYNNEI. The CDR3 loop reads CASNEVLNTEAFF. The DNA for the CDR3 is TGTGCCAGCAACGAGGTCCTGAACACTGAAGCTTTCTTT.

This clone turned up a few times. As DNA, the CDR3 is TGTGCCAGCAGTTTGGTCAGCATGAGGGACACCATATATTTT. Encoded protein: CASSLVSMRDTIYF. This chain links TRBV28 with TRBJ1-3; D is ambiguous. The V end lost 3 bases, the J end lost 8 bases, and 14 bases lay between the germline ends. CDR1 MDHEN and CDR2 SYDVKM come from the germline V gene. This CDR3 comprises 14 residues.

The V call is TRBV5-4, the J call TRBJ2-4, with 9 positions matching TRBD1. Trimming cost V 4 bases and J 0 bases; bases outside gene matches: 5. The germline CDR1 and CDR2 sequences are SGHNT and YYREEE (reference sequence). The CDR3 covers 16 residues. CDR3 sequence reads: CASSVGQGLAKNIQYF. In DNA form, the CDR3 reads TGTGCCAGCAGCGTGGGACAGGGTCTAGCCAAAAACATTCAGTACTTC.

This chain connects TRBV7-2 to TRBJ2-2; D might be TRBD2 (6 bases). The germline V gene encodes CDR1 SGHTA and CDR2 FQGNSA. The ends were cut back, 1 base at V and 7 bases at J, with 16 bases in the middle. This CDR3 comprises 16 residues. The CDR3 DNA reads as TGTGCCAGCAGCTTAGAGCTAGCGCGGCGGAGCGGGGAGCTGTTTTTT. As protein: CASSLELARRSGELFF.

This clone was picked up one time. The chain is built from TRBV11-2 and TRBJ2-2; 7 bases agree with TRBD1. Trimming cost V 5 bases and J 2 bases; bases outside gene matches: 8. This CDR3 region has 16 residues. Germline V lookup: CDR1 SGHAT, CDR2 FQNNGV. The CDR3 DNA reads TGTGCCAGCAGCCCGACAGGGTGGGGCAACACCGGGGAGCTGTTTTTT. It encodes CASSPTGWGNTGELFF.

The chain links TRBV28 to TRBJ2-5; the D gene is possibly TRBD1 (6 bases). CDR1 and CDR2 from the germline V gene are MDHEN and SYDVKM. V gave up 5 bases and J gave up 4 bases, with 14 bases separating them. The CDR3 length is 14 residues. The DNA for the CDR3 is TGTGCCAGCAGTCCGGGACACCGGGGAGAGACCCAGTACTTC. Its translation is CASSPGHRGETQYF.

The chain uses TRBV5-6 and TRBJ1-3, with D possibly TRBD1 on 6 matching bases. CDR1 is SGHDT and CDR2 is YYEEEE in the germline V gene. The CDR3 loop spans 17 amino acids. Trimming took 0 bases from V and 0 from J, leaving 13 bases between them. CDR3 nucleotide sequence: TGTGCCAGCAGCTTGGTGGGGGCCAGGAGCTCTGGAAACACCATATATTTT. Translation: CASSLVGARSSGNTIYF.

This chain joins TRBV4-1 and TRBJ2-2, with 10 bases aligning to TRBD2. V lost 3 bases and J lost 3; bases outside the gene matches: 4. Per the germline V gene, CDR1 is MGHRA and CDR2 is YSYEKL. This CDR3 is built from 16 residues. CDR3 protein: CASSHLSGGYTGELFF. In nucleotides, the CDR3 is TGCGCCAGCAGCCACCTTAGCGGGGGGTACACCGGGGAGCTGTTTTTT.

V usage is TRBV19 and J usage is TRBJ2-5; perhaps TRBD2 as D (6 bases). The germline gives CDR1 LNHDA, CDR2 SQIVND (reference sequence). The CDR3 runs 13 residues. V lost 5 bases and J 4 bases, leaving 11 bases between the germline ends. This CDR3 reads CASSWRVGETQYF. CDR3 DNA sequence: TGTGCCAGTAGTTGGAGGGTGGGAGAGACCCAGTACTTC.